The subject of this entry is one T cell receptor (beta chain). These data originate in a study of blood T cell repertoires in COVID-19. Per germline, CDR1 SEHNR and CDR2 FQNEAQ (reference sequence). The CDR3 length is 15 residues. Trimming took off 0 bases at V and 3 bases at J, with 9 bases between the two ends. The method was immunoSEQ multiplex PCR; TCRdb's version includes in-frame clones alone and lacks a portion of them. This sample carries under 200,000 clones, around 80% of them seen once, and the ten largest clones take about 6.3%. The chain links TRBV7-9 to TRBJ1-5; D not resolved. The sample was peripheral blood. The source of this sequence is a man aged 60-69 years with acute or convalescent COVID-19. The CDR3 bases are TGTGCCAGCAGCTTAGCTATGAGCGACAATCAGCCCCAGCATTTT. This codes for CASSLAMSDNQPQHF.